The entry below gives a single T cell receptor (beta chain) sequence along with its context. Other DNA sequences in this sample translate to the same CDR3. In the study's own analysis: Estimates of nucleated cell counts were drawn from the amplification of reference gene primers. Sequencing was performed with immunoSEQ multiplex PCR; in TCRdb, only in-frame clones are kept and a portion is missing. The V and J calls and the clone size are those of that table, but D and trimming were determined from the DNA. Of under 350,000 clones listed, just over 85% are singletons. This sample is part of a study of blood T cell repertoires in COVID-19. Study information: Samples taken during acute and convalescent COVID-19 were collected in the United States, Italy and Spain.

Everyone who took part was about 18 to 89 years old, and they came from 24 US areas. Material: PBMCs or T cells enriched from blood (not recorded which). The receptor comes from a woman aged 40 to 50 with acute COVID-19.

CDR3 bases: TGTGCCAGCTCACCCGGACAGGGGTCGAACACTGAAGCTTTCTTT. Its protein is CASSPGQGSNTEAFF. The rearrangement joins TRBV18 to TRBJ1-1; TRBD1 matches at 9 bases. Germline-derived CDR1 and CDR2 are KGHSH and LQKENI. CDR3 length: 15 amino acids. V trimming: 3 bases; J trimming: 1 base; junction bases outside the gene matches: 3.